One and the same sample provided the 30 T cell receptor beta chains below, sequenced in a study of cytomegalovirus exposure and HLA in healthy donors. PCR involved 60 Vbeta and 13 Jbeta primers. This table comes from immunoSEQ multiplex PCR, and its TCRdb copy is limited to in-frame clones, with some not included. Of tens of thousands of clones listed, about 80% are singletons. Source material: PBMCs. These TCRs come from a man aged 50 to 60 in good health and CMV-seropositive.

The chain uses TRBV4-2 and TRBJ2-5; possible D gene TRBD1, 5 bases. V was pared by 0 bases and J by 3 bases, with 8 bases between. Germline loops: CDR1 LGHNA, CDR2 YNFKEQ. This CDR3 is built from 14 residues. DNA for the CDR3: TGTGCCAGCAGCCAAGATCTAGGGGAAGAGACCCAGTACTTC. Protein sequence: CASSQDLGEETQYF.

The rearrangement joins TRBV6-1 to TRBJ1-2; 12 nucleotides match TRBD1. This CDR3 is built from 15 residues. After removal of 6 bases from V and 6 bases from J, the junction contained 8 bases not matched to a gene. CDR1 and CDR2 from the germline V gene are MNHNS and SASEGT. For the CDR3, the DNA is TGTGCCAGCAGGGGACAGGGGGCGTACCAGGATGGCTACACCTTC. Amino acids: CASRGQGAYQDGYTF.

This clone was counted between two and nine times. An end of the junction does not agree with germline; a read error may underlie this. The CDR3 DNA sequence: TGTTCCAGCAGCTTTCGGGACAGGGTCCCACTTCGGCTGACCTTAGAGCAGTTCTTC. Translation: CSSSFRDRVPLRLTLEQFF. The chain is built from TRBV7-9 and TRBJ2-1; 9 positions match TRBD1. The CDR3 is 19 amino acids. Germline assignment: CDR1 SEHNR and CDR2 FQNEAQ (reference sequence). Full variable domain (rest looked up from reference TRBV7-9 and TRBJ2-1): DTGVSQNPRHKITKRGQNVTFRCDPISEHNRLYWYRQTLGQGPEFLTYFQNEAQLEKSRLLSDRFSAERPKGSFSTLEIQRTEQGDSAMYLCSSSFRDRVPLRLTLEQFFGPGTRLTVL.

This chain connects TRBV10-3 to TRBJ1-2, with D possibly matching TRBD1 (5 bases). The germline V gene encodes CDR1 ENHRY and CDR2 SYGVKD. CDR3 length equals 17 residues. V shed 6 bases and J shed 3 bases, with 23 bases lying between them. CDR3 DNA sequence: TGTGCCATCAGAGGGGAGGGGCTAACCTCCAGATACTATGGCTACACCTTC. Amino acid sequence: CAIRGEGLTSRYYGYTF.

In DNA form, the CDR3 reads TGTGCCATCCGGGCTAGCGGGAGGTGGGAGCAGTTCTTC. It specifies CAIRASGRWEQFF. The V call is TRBV25-1, the J call TRBJ2-1; 11 positions match TRBD2. V gave up 10 bases and J gave up 10 bases; unmatched junction bases: 9. This CDR3 comprises 13 residues. Germline V gene data show CDR1 as MGHDK and CDR2 as SYGVNS.

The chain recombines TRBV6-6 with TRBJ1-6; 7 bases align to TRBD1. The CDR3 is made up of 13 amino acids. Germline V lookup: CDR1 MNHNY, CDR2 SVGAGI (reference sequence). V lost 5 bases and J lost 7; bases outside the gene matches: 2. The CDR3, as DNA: TGTGCCAGCAGTGGACAGGAAAATTCACCCCTCCACTTT. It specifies CASSGQENSPLHF.

CDR3 sequence: CASTKDRGRDTQYF. As DNA, the CDR3 is TGTGCCAGCACAAAGGACAGGGGGCGAGATACGCAGTATTTT. This chain joins TRBV2 and TRBJ2-3; 11 bases are a match to TRBD1. V was pared by 7 bases and J by 5 bases, with 5 bases of the junction left unmatched. Germline CDR1 reads SNHLY; CDR2 reads FYNNEI. The CDR3 length is 14 residues.

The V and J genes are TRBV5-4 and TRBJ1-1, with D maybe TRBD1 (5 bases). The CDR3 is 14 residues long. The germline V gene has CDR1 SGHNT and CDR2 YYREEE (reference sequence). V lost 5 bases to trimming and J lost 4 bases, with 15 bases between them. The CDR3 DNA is TGTGCCAGCAGTTTCAAAACGGGGGGCACTGAAGCTTTCTTT. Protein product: CASSFKTGGTEAFF.

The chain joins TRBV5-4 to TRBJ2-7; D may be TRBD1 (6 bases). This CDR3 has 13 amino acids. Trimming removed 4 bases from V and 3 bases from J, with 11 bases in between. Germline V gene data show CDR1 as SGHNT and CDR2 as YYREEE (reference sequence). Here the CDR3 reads CASSQQGYYEQYF. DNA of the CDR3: TGTGCCAGCAGCCAACAGGGATACTACGAGCAGTACTTC.

CDR3 region: CASSFQAGGPYNEQFF. As DNA, the CDR3 is TGTGCCAGCAGCTTTCAAGCGGGAGGGCCCTACAATGAGCAGTTCTTC. The V call is TRBV7-6, the J call TRBJ2-1; 10 bases line up with TRBD2. J lost 2 bases, V lost 3 bases, and 4 bases had no gene match. The CDR3 covers 16 residues. Germline CDR1 is SGHVS and CDR2 is FNYEAQ.

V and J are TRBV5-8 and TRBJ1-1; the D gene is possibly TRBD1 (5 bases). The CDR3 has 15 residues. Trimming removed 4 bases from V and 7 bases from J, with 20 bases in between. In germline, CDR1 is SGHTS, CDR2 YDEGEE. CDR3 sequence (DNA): TGTGCCAGCAGCCGTGACAGTGGGCGAAACGATGAAGCTTTCTTT. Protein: CASSRDSGRNDEAFF.

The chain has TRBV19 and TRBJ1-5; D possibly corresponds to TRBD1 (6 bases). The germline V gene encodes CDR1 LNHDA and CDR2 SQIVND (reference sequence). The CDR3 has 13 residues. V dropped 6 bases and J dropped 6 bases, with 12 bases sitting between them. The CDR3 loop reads CASSPSGVQPQHF. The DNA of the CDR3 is TGTGCCAGTAGCCCCTCAGGGGTTCAGCCCCAGCATTTT.

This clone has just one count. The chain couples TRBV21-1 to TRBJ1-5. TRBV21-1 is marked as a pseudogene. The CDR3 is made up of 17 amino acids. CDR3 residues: CASSKRGGPSSNQPQHF. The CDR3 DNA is TGTGCCAGCAGCAAGCGGGGGGGGCCGAGTAGCAATCAGCCCCAGCATTTT.

The CDR3: CASSPRTGMNTEAFF. The CDR3 region has the DNA TGTGCCAGCTCACCACGGACAGGAATGAACACTGAAGCTTTCTTT. This chain uses TRBV18 with TRBJ1-1; the match to TRBD1 covers 7 bases. The CDR3 length is 15 residues. Germline lookup yields CDR1 KGHSH and CDR2 LQKENI. The V segment lost 1 base and the J segment 0 bases; nucleotides outside the gene matches: 2.

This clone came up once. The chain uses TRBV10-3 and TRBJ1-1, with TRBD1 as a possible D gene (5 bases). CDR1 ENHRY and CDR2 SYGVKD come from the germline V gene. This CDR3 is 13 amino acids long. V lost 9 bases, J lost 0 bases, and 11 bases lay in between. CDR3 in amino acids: CAIKTDLNTEAFF. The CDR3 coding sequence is TGTGCCATAAAGACAGATCTGAACACTGAAGCTTTCTTT.

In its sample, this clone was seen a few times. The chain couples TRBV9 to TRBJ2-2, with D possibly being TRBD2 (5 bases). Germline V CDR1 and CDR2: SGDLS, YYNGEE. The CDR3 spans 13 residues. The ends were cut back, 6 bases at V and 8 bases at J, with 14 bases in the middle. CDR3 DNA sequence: TGTGCCAGCACCCCGGGGATAGCTGGGGAGCTGTTTTTT. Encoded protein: CASTPGIAGELFF.

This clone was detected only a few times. Here the CDR3 reads CASAPLGGNYEQYF. DNA of the CDR3: TGTGCCAGCGCCCCCCTCGGGGGGAACTACGAGCAGTACTTC. This chain uses TRBV9 with TRBJ2-7; 7 bases agree with TRBD2. The CDR3 totals 14 residues. Germline V CDR1 and CDR2: SGDLS, YYNGEE. With V trimmed by 7 bases and J by 3 bases, 10 bases remained unmatched.

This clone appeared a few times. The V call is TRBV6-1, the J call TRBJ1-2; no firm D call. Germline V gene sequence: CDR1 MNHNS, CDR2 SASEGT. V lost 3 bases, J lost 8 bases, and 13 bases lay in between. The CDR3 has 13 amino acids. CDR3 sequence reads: CASSEMAGGGYTF. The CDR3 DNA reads TGTGCCAGCAGTGAGATGGCGGGTGGCGGCTACACCTTC.

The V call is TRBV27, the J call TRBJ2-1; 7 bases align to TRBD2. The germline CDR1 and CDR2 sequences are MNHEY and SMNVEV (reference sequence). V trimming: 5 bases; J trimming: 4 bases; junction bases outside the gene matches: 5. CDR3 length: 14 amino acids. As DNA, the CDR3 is TGTGCCAGCAGTGGGAGGGAGGAGTACAATGAGCAGTTCTTC. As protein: CASSGREEYNEQFF.

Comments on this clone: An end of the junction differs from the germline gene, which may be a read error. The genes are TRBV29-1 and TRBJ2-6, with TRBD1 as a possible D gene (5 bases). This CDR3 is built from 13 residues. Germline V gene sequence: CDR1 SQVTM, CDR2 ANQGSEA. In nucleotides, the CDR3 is TGCAGCGTTGGAGTCTCTGGGGCCAACGGCCTGACTTTC. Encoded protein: CSVGVSGANGLTF. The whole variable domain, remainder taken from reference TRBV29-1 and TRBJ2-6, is SAVISQKPSRDICQRGTSLTIQCQVDSQVTMMFWYRQQPGQSLTLIATANQGSEATYESGFVIDKFPISRPNLTFSTLTVSNMSPEDSSIYLCSVGVSGANGLTFGAGSRLTVL.

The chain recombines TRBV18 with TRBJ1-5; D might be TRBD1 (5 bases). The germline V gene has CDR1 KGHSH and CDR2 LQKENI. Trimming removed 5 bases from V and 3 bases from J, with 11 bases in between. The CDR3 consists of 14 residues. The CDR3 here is CASSSGIDNQPQHF. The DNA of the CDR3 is TGTGCCAGCTCATCAGGGATAGACAATCAGCCCCAGCATTTT.

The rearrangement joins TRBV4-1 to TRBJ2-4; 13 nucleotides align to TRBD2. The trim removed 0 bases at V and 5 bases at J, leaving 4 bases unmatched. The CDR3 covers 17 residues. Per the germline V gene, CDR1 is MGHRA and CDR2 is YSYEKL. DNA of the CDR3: TGCGCCAGCAGCCAAGATTGGGGACTAGCGGGGCAAAACATTCAGTACTTC. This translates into CASSQDWGLAGQNIQYF.

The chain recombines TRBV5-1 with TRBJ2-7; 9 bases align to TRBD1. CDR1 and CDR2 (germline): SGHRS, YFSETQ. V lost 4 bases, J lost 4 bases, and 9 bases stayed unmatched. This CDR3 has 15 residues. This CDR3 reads CASSTGQGLSYEQYF. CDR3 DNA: TGCGCCAGCAGCACGGGACAGGGTCTCTCGTACGAGCAGTACTTC.

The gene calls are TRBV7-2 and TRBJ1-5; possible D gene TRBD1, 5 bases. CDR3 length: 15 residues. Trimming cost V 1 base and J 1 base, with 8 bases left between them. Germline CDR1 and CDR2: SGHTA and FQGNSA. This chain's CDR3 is CASSLVGGSNQPQHF. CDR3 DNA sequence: TGTGCCAGCAGCTTAGTCGGGGGAAGCAATCAGCCCCAGCATTTT.

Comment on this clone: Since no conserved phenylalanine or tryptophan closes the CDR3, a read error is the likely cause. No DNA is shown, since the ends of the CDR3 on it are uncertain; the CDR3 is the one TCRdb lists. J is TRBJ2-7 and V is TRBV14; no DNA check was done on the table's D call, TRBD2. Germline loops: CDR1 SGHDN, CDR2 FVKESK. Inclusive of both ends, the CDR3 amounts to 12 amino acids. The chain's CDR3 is CASRSIPLRFLL.

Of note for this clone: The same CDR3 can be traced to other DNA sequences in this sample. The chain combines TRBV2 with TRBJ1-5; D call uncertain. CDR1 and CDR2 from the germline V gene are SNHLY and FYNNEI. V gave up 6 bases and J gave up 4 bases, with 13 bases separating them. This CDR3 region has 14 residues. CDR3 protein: CASSPTVNNQPQHF. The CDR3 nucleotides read TGTGCCAGCAGCCCGACTGTTAATAATCAGCCCCAGCATTTT.

DNA for the CDR3: TGCGCCAGTTGTAGAGAGAACACCGGGGAGCTGTTTTTT. It yields the protein CASCRENTGELFF. This rearrangement joins TRBV5-1 to TRBJ2-2; no firm D call. The V end lost 8 bases, the J end lost 1 base, and 9 bases lay between the germline ends. The CDR3 totals 13 residues. Germline V gene sequence: CDR1 SGHRS, CDR2 YFSETQ.

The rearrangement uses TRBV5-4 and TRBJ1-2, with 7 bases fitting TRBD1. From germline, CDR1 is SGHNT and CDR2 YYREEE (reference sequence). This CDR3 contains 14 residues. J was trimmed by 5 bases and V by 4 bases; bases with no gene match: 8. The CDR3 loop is CASSRTGDGYGYTF. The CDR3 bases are TGTGCCAGCAGCCGTACAGGGGACGGGTATGGCTACACCTTC.

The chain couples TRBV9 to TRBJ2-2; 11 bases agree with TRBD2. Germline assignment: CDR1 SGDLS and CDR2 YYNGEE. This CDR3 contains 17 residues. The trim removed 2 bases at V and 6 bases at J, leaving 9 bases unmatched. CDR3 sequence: CASSVRGTSGNPGELFF. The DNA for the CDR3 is TGTGCCAGCAGCGTTCGAGGGACTAGCGGAAACCCCGGGGAGCTGTTTTTT.

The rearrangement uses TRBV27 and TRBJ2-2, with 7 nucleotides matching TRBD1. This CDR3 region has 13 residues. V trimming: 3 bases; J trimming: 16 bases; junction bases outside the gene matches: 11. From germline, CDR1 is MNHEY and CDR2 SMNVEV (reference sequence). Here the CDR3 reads CASSFDRESPRFF. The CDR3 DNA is TGTGCCAGCAGTTTTGACAGGGAGTCTCCGAGGTTTTTT.